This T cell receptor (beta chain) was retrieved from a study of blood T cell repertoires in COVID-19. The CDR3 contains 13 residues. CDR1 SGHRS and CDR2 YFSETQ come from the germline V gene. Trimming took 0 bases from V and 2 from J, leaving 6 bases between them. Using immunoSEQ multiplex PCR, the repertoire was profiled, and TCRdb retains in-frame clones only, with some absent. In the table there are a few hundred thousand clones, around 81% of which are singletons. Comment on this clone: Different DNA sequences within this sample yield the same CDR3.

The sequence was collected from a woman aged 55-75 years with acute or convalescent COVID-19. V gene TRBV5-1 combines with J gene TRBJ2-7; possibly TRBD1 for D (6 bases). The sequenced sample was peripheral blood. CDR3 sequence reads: CASSLDRAYEQYF. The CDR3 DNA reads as TGCGCCAGCAGCTTGGACAGGGCCTACGAGCAGTACTTC.